This T cell receptor (beta chain) was recorded in a study of cytomegalovirus exposure and HLA in healthy donors. CDR1 is LNHDA, CDR2 SQIVND, per germline (reference sequence). Trimming removed 0 bases from V and 4 bases from J, with 15 bases in between. This CDR3 has 16 residues. Of note for this clone: Its matching antigen is unknown.

The PCR employed 60 Vbeta primers together with 13 Jbeta primers. This table comes from immunoSEQ multiplex PCR, and its TCRdb copy is limited to in-frame clones, with some not included. The profile shows about 130,000 clones, 70% to 85% of them singletons. Study-wide findings and caveats: Investigators reported 164 TCR beta chains as tied to cytomegalovirus.

The source of this sequence is a man aged 50 to 59 in good health and CMV-seronegative. The material sequenced was PBMCs. The rearrangement uses TRBV19 and TRBJ1-2, with D possibly TRBD1 on 6 matching bases. CDR3 in DNA: TGTGCCAGTAGTATAGATCACAGGGCTGCCCTCTATGGCTACACCTTC. Translating gives CASSIDHRAALYGYTF. Full variable domain (rest looked up from reference TRBV19 and TRBJ1-2): DGGITQSPKYLFRKEGQNVTLSCEQNLNHDAMYWYRQDPGQGLRLIYYSQIVNDFQKGDIAEGYSVSREKKESFPLTVTSAQKNPTAFYLCASSIDHRAALYGYTFGSGTRLTVV.